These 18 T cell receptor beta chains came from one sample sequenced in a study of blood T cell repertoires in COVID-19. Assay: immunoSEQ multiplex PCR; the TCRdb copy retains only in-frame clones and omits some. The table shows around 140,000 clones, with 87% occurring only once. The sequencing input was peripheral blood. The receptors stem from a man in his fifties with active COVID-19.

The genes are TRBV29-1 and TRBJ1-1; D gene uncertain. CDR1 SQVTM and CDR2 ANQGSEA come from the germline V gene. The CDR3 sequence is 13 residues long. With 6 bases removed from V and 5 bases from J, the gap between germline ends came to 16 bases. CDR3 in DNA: TGCAGCGTCCACGGTGGGCCGGGAACTGAAGCTTTCTTT. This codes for CSVHGGPGTEAFF. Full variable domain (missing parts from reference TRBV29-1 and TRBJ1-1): SAVISQKPSRDICQRGTSLTIQCQVDSQVTMMFWYRQQPGQSLTLIATANQGSEATYESGFVIDKFPISRPNLTFSTLTVSNMSPEDSSIYLCSVHGGPGTEAFFGQGTRLTVV.

The CDR3 DNA reads TGTGCCAGCAGCTTAGATGGCGGGGGGGCTCAGGAGCAGTTCTTC. Its protein product is CASSLDGGGAQEQFF. The chain links TRBV7-2 to TRBJ2-1, with 9 positions matching TRBD2. The CDR3 length is 15 residues. In germline, CDR1 is SGHTA, CDR2 FQGNSA. Trimming removed 1 base from V and 10 bases from J; junction bases left unmatched: 8.

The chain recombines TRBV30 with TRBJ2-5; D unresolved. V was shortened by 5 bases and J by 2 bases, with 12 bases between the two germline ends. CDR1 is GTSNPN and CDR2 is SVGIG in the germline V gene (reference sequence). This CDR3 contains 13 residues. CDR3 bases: TGTGCCTGGGGCCCGAAGACACAAGAGACCCAGTACTTC. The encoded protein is CAWGPKTQETQYF. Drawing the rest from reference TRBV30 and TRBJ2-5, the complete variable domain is SQTIHQWPATLVQPVGSPLSLECTVEGTSNPNLYWYRQAAGRGLQLLFYSVGIGQISSEVPQNLSASRPQDRQFILSSKKLLLSDSGFYLCAWGPKTQETQYFGPGTRLLVL.

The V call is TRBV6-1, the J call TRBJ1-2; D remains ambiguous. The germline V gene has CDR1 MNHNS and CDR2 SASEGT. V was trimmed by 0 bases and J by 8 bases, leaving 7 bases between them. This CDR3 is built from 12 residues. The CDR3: CASSEAGNGYTF. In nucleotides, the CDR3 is TGTGCCAGCAGTGAAGCTGGCAACGGCTACACCTTC.

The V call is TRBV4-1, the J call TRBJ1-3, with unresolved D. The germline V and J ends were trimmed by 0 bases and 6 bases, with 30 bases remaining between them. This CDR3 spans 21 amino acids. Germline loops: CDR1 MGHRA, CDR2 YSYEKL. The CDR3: CASSQDRGLLFGVSEENTIYF. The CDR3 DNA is TGCGCCAGCAGCCAAGATCGCGGACTCCTCTTTGGAGTAAGTGAGGAAAACACCATATATTTT.

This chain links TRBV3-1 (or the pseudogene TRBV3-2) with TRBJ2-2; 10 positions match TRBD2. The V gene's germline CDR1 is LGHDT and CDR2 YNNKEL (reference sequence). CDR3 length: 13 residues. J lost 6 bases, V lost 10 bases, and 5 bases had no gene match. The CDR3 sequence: CATLAGDAGELFF. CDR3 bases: TGTGCCACCCTAGCGGGGGATGCCGGGGAGCTGTTTTTT.

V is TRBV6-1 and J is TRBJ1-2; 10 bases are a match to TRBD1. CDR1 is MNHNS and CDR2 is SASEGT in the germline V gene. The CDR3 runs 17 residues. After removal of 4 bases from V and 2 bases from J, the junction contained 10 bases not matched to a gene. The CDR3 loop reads CASSGYSGTGVNYGYTF. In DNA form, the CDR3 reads TGTGCCAGCAGTGGCTACTCCGGGACAGGGGTCAACTATGGCTACACCTTC.

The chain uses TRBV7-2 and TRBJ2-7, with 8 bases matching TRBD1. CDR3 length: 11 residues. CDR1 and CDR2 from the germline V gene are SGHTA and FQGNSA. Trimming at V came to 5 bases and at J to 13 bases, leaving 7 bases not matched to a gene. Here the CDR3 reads CASSQGAQFYF. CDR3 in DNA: TGTGCCAGCAGCCAGGGGGCTCAGTTCTACTTC.

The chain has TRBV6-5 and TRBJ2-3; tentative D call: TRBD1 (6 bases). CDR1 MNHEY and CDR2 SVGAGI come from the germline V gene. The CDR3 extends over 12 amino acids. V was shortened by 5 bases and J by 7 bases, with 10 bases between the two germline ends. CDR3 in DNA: TGTGCCAGCAGTCAGGACAGTTATACGCAGTATTTT. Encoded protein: CASSQDSYTQYF.

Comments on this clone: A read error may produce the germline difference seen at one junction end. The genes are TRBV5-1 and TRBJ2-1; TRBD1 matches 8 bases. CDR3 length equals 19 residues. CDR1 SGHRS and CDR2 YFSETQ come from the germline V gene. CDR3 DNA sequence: TGCGCCAGCAGTTTGGGGACAGGTTCTTCTCATGGAAGCTACAATGAGCAGTTCTTC. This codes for CASSLGTGSSHGSYNEQFF.

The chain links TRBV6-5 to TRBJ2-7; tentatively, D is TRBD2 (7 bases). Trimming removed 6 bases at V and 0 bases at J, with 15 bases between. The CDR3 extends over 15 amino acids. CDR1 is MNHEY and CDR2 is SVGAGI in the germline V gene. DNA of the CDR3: TGTGCCAGCAGGGCGGGGGCCGGATTCTCCTACGAGCAGTACTTC. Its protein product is CASRAGAGFSYEQYF.

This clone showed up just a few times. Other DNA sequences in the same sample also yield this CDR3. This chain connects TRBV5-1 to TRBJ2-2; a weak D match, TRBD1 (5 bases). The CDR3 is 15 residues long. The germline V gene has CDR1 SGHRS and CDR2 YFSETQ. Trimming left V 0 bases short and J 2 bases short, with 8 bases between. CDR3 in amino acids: CASSLGTLNTGELFF. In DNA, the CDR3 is TGCGCCAGCAGCTTGGGGACACTTAACACCGGGGAGCTGTTTTTT.

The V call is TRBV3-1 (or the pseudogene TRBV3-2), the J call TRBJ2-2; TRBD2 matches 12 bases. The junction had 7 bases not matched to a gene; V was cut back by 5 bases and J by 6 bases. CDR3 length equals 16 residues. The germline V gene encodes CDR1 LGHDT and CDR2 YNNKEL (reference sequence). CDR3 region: CASSSTSGGQAGELFF. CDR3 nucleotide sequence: TGTGCCAGCAGCTCGACTAGCGGGGGTCAGGCCGGGGAGCTGTTTTTT.

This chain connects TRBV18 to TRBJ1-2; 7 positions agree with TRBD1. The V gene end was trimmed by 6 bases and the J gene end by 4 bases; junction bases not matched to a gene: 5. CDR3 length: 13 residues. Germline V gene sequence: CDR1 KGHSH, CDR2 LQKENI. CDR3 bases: TGTGCCAGCTCGCCTGACAGGGCCTATGGCTACACCTTC. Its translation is CASSPDRAYGYTF.

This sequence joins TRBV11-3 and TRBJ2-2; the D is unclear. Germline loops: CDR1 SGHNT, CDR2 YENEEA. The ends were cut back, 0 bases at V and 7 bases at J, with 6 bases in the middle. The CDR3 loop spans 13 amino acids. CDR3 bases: TGTGCCAGCAGCTTAGATCAGTTCGGGGAGCTGTTTTTT. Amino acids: CASSLDQFGELFF.

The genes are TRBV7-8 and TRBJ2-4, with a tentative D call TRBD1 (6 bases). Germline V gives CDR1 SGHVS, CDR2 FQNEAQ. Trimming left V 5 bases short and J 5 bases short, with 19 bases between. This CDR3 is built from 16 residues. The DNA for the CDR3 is TGTGCCAGCAGCAGCCCATACAGGGAGTCCCAAAACATTCAGTACTTC. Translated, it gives CASSSPYRESQNIQYF.

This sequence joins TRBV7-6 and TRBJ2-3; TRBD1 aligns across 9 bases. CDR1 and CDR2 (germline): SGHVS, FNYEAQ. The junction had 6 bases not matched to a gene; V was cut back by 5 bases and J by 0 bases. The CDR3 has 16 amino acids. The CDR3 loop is CASSRTTGGSTDTQYF. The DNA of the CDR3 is TGTGCCAGCAGCCGGACGACAGGGGGAAGCACAGATACGCAGTATTTT.

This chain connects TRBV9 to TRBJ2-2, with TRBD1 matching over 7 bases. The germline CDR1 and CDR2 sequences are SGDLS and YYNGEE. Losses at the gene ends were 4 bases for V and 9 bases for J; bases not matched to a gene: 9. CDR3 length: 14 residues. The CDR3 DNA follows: TGTGCCAGCAGCCCTACCGACAGGGTCCGGGAGCTGTTTTTT. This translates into CASSPTDRVRELFF.